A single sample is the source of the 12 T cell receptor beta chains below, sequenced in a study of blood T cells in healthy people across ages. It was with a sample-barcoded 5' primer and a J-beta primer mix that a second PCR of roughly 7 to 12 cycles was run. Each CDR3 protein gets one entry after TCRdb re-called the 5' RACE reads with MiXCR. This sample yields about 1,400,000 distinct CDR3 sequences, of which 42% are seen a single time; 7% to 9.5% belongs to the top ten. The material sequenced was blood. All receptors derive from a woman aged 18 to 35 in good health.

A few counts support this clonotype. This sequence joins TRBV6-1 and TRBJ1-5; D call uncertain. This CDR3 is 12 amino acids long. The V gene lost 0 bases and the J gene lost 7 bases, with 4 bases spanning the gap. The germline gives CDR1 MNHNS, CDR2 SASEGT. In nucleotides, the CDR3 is TGTGCCAGCAGTGAAGCGAGGCAGCCCCAGCATTTT. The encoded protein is CASSEARQPQHF.

CDR3 loop: CASSLGGLGLFF. The CDR3 nucleotides are TGTGCCAGCAGCTTAGGGGGCCTTGGACTGTTTTTT. This rearrangement joins TRBV11-2 to TRBJ1-4, with D tentatively TRBD1 (5 bases). The CDR3 is made up of 12 amino acids. Trimming pared 1 base from V and 13 bases from J, leaving 10 bases between. CDR1 and CDR2 (germline): SGHAT, FQNNGV.

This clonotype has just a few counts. CDR3 amino acids: CASSPLGISSEAFF. CDR3 bases: TGCGCCAGCAGCCCCTTGGGGATTAGCTCTGAAGCTTTCTTT. The chain joins TRBV5-1 to TRBJ1-1, with D uncertain. Trimming stripped 4 bases from V and 6 bases from J, with 16 bases between. This CDR3 is built from 14 residues. Germline V CDR1 and CDR2: SGHRS, YFSETQ. Complete variable domain (other parts from reference TRBV5-1 and TRBJ1-1): KAGVTQTPRYLIKTRGQQVTLSCSPISGHRSVSWYQQTPGQGLQFLFEYFSETQRNKGNFPGRFSGRQFSNSRSEMNVSTLELGDSALYLCASSPLGISSEAFFGQGTRLTVV.

CDR3 coding DNA: TGCGCCAGCAGCCCGGCTTGGGAAAATTCACCCCTCCACTTT. Residues: CASSPAWENSPLHF. This sequence joins TRBV4-1 and TRBJ1-6, with D unresolved. The CDR3 runs to 14 residues. Germline assignment: CDR1 MGHRA and CDR2 YSYEKL. Trimming left V 4 bases short and J 7 bases short, with 11 bases between.

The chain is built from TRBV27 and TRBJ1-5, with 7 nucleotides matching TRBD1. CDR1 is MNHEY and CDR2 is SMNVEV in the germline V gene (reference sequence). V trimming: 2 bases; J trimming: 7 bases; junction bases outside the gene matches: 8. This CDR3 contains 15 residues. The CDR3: CASSLGAQGGQPQHF. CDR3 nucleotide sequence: TGTGCCAGCAGTTTAGGGGCCCAGGGGGGACAGCCCCAGCATTTT.

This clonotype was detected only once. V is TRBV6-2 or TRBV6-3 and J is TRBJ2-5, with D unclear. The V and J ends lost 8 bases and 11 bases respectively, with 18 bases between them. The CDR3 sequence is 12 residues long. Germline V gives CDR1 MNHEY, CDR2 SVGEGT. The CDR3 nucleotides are TGTGCCAGCCGCCCCTGGAACAATGAGCAGTACTTC. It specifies CASRPWNNEQYF.

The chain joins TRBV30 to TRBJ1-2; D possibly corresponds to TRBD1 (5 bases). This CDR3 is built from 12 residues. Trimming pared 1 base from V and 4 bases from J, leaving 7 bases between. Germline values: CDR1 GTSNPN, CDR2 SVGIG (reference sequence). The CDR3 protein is CAWSGDSYGYTF. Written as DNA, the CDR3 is TGTGCCTGGAGTGGAGACAGCTATGGCTACACCTTC.

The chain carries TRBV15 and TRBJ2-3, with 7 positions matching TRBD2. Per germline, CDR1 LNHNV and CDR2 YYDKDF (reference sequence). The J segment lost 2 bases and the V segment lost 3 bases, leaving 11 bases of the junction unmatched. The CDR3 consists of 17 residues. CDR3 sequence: CATSRLGASGSTDTQYF. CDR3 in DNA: TGTGCCACCAGCAGGTTGGGAGCTAGCGGCTCCACAGATACGCAGTATTTT. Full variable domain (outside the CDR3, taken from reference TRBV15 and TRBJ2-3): DAMVIQNPRYQVTQFGKPVTLSCSQTLNHNVMYWYQQKSSQAPKLLFHYYDKDFNNEADTPDNFQSRRPNTSFCFLDIRSPGLGDTAMYLCATSRLGASGSTDTQYFGPGTRLTVL.

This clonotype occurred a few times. Here the CDR3 reads CSAAQHVYGYTF. As DNA, the CDR3 is TGCAGTGCTGCCCAGCACGTCTATGGCTACACCTTC. The chain combines TRBV20-1 with TRBJ1-2; D is unclear. The CDR3 has 12 residues. The V gene lost 5 bases and the J gene lost 4 bases, with 11 bases spanning the gap. Germline-derived CDR1 and CDR2 are DFQATT and SNEGSKA (reference sequence).

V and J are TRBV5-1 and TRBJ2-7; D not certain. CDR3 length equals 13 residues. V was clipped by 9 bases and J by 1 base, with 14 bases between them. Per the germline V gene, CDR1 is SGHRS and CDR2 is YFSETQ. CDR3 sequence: CATATDSSYEQYF. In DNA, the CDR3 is TGCGCCACCGCGACCGACTCATCCTACGAGCAGTACTTC.

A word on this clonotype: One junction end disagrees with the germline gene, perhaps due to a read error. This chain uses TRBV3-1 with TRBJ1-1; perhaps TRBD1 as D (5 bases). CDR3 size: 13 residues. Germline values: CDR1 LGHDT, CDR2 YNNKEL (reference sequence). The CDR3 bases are TGTGTCAGCAGCCACGGTGGGGCCACTGAAGCTTTCTTT. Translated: CVSSHGGATEAFF.

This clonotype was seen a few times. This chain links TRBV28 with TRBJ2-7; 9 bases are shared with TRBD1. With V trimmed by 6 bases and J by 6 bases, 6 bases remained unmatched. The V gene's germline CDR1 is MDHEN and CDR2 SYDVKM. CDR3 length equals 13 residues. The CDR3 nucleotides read TGTGCCAGCAGACTCGTGACAGGGGGCGAGCAGTACTTC. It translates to CASRLVTGGEQYF.